Only one count was recorded for the clone carrying this TCR beta chain. Its antigen is not known. V was clipped by 0 bases and J by 5 bases, with 11 bases between them. The CDR3 loop spans 14 amino acids. Germline CDR1 SGHNT, CDR2 YYREEE (reference sequence). The data derive from a study of T cell repertoires in cytomegalovirus infection. TCRdb called the reads again in MiXCR, with one record for every CDR3 protein. Here the sample spans approximately 140,000 distinct CDR3 sequences, roughly a quarter being singletons. Study results and caveats: Dominating the ex vivo response were HLA-C-restricted CMV-specific TCR beta clonotypes.

The rearrangement uses TRBV5-4 and TRBJ2-5; D gene unclear. Sequences were obtained from PBMCs, sequenced either directly or after in vitro stimulation (not recorded which). The clonotype originates from a human donor in good health (CMV status not recorded). Some clones in this sample may be carry-over from other donors' samples. The CDR3 nucleotides read TGTGCCAGCAGCTTGGGAGCCGCCGGGGAGACCCAGTACTTC. This codes for CASSLGAAGETQYF.